Below, one T cell receptor (beta chain) is given with its context. What it binds is unknown. Fresh-frozen tumor tissue and more than two years of survival data were available for all. Blood PBMC samples: pre-vaccination, two weeks post third vaccination, and at tumor progression. Some clones are missing from TCRdb's copy, which holds only in-frame ones; the method was immunoSEQ multiplex PCR. The sample has 40,000 to 60,000 clones, over 75% seen once. The sample originates from a study of glioma-infiltrating T cells after dendritic cell vaccination. The overall study: The vaccine used monocyte-derived dendritic cells pulsed overnight with autologous tumor lysate.

Study outcomes and limitations: Higher pretreatment TIL content predicted longer progression-free time and survival.

The CDR3 extends over 13 amino acids. Trimming cost V 10 bases and J 0 bases; bases outside gene matches: 6. The source was blood, collected before dendritic cell vaccination. V is TRBV5-3 and J is TRBJ2-7; 8 bases agree with TRBD2. TRBV5-3 carries the ORF label, with uncertain function. The receptor was isolated from a human donor with glioblastoma. DNA for the CDR3: TGTGCCGCCGCGGGACTAGTCTCCTACGAGCAGTACTTC. Its translation: CAAAGLVSYEQYF.